The 29 T cell receptor beta chains below all came from one sample that was sequenced in a study. Via MiXCR, TCRdb re-called the RT-PCR reads, giving one row per CDR3 protein. This repertoire shows hundreds of thousands of distinct CDR3 sequences, 13% to 15% found once; its top ten account for 3.6%. The sample taken for sequencing was memory CD4+ T cells from blood. The origin of the receptors is a female donor in good health, serving as a healthy control.

This clonotype occurred a few times. This CDR3 is CATSDPTGASNYNEQFF. The CDR3 coding sequence is TGTGCCACCAGTGATCCCACAGGGGCCTCGAACTACAATGAGCAGTTCTTC. V gene TRBV24-1 combines with J gene TRBJ2-1; 7 bases line up with TRBD1. This CDR3 region has 17 residues. Germline CDR1 is KGHDR and CDR2 is SFDVKD. The V and J ends lost 3 bases and 3 bases, in that order; junction bases with no gene match: 10.

This chain joins TRBV20-1 and TRBJ2-7, with unresolved D. V was trimmed by 1 base and J by 4 bases, leaving 14 bases between them. The CDR3 extends over 14 amino acids. From germline, CDR1 is DFQATT and CDR2 SNEGSKA (reference sequence). For the CDR3, the DNA is TGCAGTGCTAGAGGCATAAATTACGGTTACGAGCAGTACTTC. Its translation: CSARGINYGYEQYF.

The rearrangement links TRBV14 to TRBJ2-7; 10 nucleotides agree with TRBD2. Trimming cost V 1 base and J 3 bases; bases outside gene matches: 6. The length of the CDR3 is 16 residues. CDR1 SGHDN and CDR2 FVKESK come from the germline V gene. The CDR3: CASSQVGLAGVYEQYF. CDR3 DNA: TGTGCCAGCAGCCAAGTCGGGCTAGCGGGAGTCTACGAGCAGTACTTC.

This clonotype was seen repeatedly, ten times or more. The chain carries TRBV5-6 and TRBJ1-1; D is unclear. V lost 3 bases to trimming and J lost 0 bases, with 9 bases between them. Germline CDR1 reads SGHDT; CDR2 reads YYEEEE. This CDR3 spans 14 amino acids. The CDR3 reads CASSSFTVNTEAFF. Here the CDR3 DNA reads TGTGCCAGCAGCTCCTTTACAGTGAACACTGAAGCTTTCTTT.

The chain has TRBV6-2 or TRBV6-3 and TRBJ2-7, with D perhaps TRBD1 or TRBD2 (5 bases each). Trimming stripped 6 bases from V and 3 bases from J, with 9 bases between. Germline-derived CDR1 and CDR2 are MNHEY and SVGEGT. CDR3 length: 12 residues. CDR3 region: CASRWDLYEQYF. In DNA form, the CDR3 reads TGTGCCAGCAGGTGGGACCTCTACGAGCAGTACTTC.

The gene calls are TRBV28 and TRBJ2-7, with a tentative D call TRBD1 (5 bases). With 6 bases removed from V and 3 bases from J, the gap between germline ends came to 12 bases. The germline V gene has CDR1 MDHEN and CDR2 SYDVKM. The CDR3 is 13 residues long. The DNA of the CDR3 is TGTGCCAGCAGCGCCCTCGACAGCTACGAGCAGTACTTC. This encodes CASSALDSYEQYF.

This clonotype has a count of ten or more. The V call is TRBV27, the J call TRBJ2-1; 7 bases align to TRBD2. The V and J ends lost 1 base and 3 bases, in that order; junction bases with no gene match: 6. The CDR3 contains 16 residues. Germline loops: CDR1 MNHEY, CDR2 SMNVEV (reference sequence). This CDR3 is CASSLYGGSFYNEQFF. Here the CDR3 DNA reads TGTGCCAGCAGTTTATACGGCGGGAGTTTCTACAATGAGCAGTTCTTC.

In its sample, this clonotype was seen many times. The gene calls are TRBV10-3 and TRBJ2-1; D is possibly TRBD2 (6 bases). This CDR3 comprises 15 residues. V dropped 0 bases and J dropped 3 bases, with 9 bases sitting between them. Germline values: CDR1 ENHRY, CDR2 SYGVKD. CDR3 coding DNA: TGTGCCATCAGTGAGTCGGGGGGTCACTACAATGAGCAGTTCTTC. Protein product: CAISESGGHYNEQFF.

DNA for the CDR3: TGTGCCAGCAGCTTATTGCTAGGGGGCCAAGAGACCCAGTACTTC. This gives the protein CASSLLLGGQETQYF. J is TRBJ2-5 and V is TRBV7-3, with a tentative D call TRBD1 (6 bases). Germline V gene data show CDR1 as SGHTA and CDR2 as FQGTGA. Trimming removed 2 bases from V and 1 base from J, with 11 bases in between. This CDR3 has 15 residues.

This chain joins TRBV27 and TRBJ1-4; 9 bases are shared with TRBD1. Germline V gene data show CDR1 as MNHEY and CDR2 as SMNVEV (reference sequence). J gave up 5 bases and V 1 base, and 2 bases lay outside the gene matches. This CDR3 comprises 15 residues. CDR3 sequence: CASSLWTGENEKLFF. The CDR3 DNA is TGTGCCAGCAGTTTATGGACAGGGGAGAATGAAAAACTGTTTTTT.

The J gene is TRBJ2-3, the V gene TRBV4-1, with 11 bases aligning to TRBD2. V lost 0 bases and J lost 2; bases outside the gene matches: 13. The V gene's germline CDR1 is MGHRA and CDR2 YSYEKL. The CDR3 contains 20 residues. The CDR3 coding sequence is TGCGCCAGCAGCCAAGATTCCCCCCCTCTAGCGGGAGGCCTCACAGATACGCAGTATTTT. Protein: CASSQDSPPLAGGLTDTQYF.

This clonotype appeared a few times. The chain links TRBV7-2 to TRBJ1-4; 7 bases agree with TRBD1. Germline V gene sequence: CDR1 SGHTA, CDR2 FQGNSA. The CDR3 totals 17 residues. V dropped 5 bases and J dropped 6; count of bases not matched to a gene: 15. CDR3 loop: CASSPRTGRPGYEKLFF. The CDR3 DNA sequence: TGTGCCAGCAGCCCTAGGACAGGTCGGCCGGGGTATGAAAAACTGTTTTTT.

This clonotype showed up many times. V and J are TRBV7-2 and TRBJ2-2, with TRBD1 matching over 7 bases. The germline gives CDR1 SGHTA, CDR2 FQGNSA. Unmatched junction bases numbered 12, after V lost 4 bases and J lost 4 bases. The CDR3 runs to 17 residues. The CDR3 region has the DNA TGTGCCAGCAGCTCCCCCACGGGACAGAGTCTCACCGGGGAGCTGTTTTTT. Its protein is CASSSPTGQSLTGELFF. Filled out from reference TRBV7-2 and TRBJ2-2, the complete variable domain reads GAGVSQSPSNKVTEKGKDVELRCDPISGHTALYWYRQSLGQGLEFLIYFQGNSAPDKSGLPSDRFSAERTGGSVSTLTIQRTQQEDSAVYLCASSSPTGQSLTGELFFGEGSRLTVL.

This clonotype showed up many times. This rearrangement joins TRBV5-6 to TRBJ2-3; D unresolved. The CDR3 contains 13 residues. The germline V and J ends were trimmed by 2 bases and 4 bases, with 8 bases remaining between them. Germline loops: CDR1 SGHDT, CDR2 YYEEEE. The CDR3 loop is CASSFPIPDTQYF. Here the CDR3 DNA reads TGTGCCAGCAGCTTTCCCATCCCAGATACGCAGTATTTT.

This clonotype was seen a few times. The J gene is TRBJ1-1, the V gene TRBV18; D is undetermined. This CDR3 is 14 amino acids long. From germline, CDR1 is KGHSH and CDR2 LQKENI. Trimming shortened V by 2 bases and J by 1 base, and 8 bases separated the two germline ends. The CDR3 region is CASSPVGRNTEAFF. The CDR3 nucleotides read TGTGCCAGCTCACCAGTTGGCAGGAACACTGAAGCTTTCTTT.

This clonotype was seen ten or more times. This rearrangement joins TRBV10-1 to TRBJ2-5; TRBD1 matches at 7 bases. V shed 2 bases, J shed 1 base, and the junction held 1 base outside the gene matches. The CDR3 covers 14 residues. Germline V lookup: CDR1 WNHNN, CDR2 SYGVQD (reference sequence). CDR3 amino acids: CASSEPGGQETQYF. The CDR3 bases are TGCGCCAGCAGTGAGCCAGGGGGCCAAGAGACCCAGTACTTC.

This clonotype was observed a handful of times. The chain links TRBV12-3 or TRBV12-4 to TRBJ1-5; a weak D match, TRBD1 (6 bases). Between the trimmed V and J ends, which lost 5 bases and 6 bases, there was a span of 17 bases. This CDR3 contains 15 residues. The CDR3 here is CASSPPGQLSQPQHF. The CDR3 DNA reads as TGTGCCAGCAGTCCCCCAGGACAGTTATCTCAGCCCCAGCATTTT.

This clonotype was counted many times. The rearrangement uses TRBV28 and TRBJ2-7, with 8 nucleotides matching TRBD2. This CDR3 comprises 14 residues. The germline gives CDR1 MDHEN, CDR2 SYDVKM. After removal of 7 bases from V and 2 bases from J, the junction contained 7 bases not matched to a gene. In DNA, the CDR3 is TGTGCCAGCACTATTCGGGAGGGGCCCTACGAGCAGTACTTC. Residues: CASTIREGPYEQYF.

The chain is built from TRBV4-2 and TRBJ1-1; D is unclear. This CDR3 spans 16 amino acids. CDR1 LGHNA and CDR2 YNFKEQ come from the germline V gene. The ends were cut back, 2 bases at V and 1 base at J, with 14 bases in the middle. In nucleotides, the CDR3 is TGTGCCAGCAGCCAATTATGTTCGACCACGAACACTGAAGCTTTCTTT. Protein: CASSQLCSTTNTEAFF.

This clonotype has ten or more counts. The chain has TRBV12-3 or TRBV12-4 and TRBJ1-5, with D hard to call. The CDR3 spans 12 residues. Deletions cut 3 bases from V and 7 bases from J, with 7 bases between. CDR3: CASSLLIQPQHF. The CDR3 DNA sequence: TGTGCCAGCAGTTTGCTAATCCAGCCCCAGCATTTT.

In this sample, this clonotype turned up many times. This rearrangement joins TRBV7-2 to TRBJ2-3; 8 nucleotides align to TRBD2. Germline lookup yields CDR1 SGHTA and CDR2 FQGNSA. V lost 2 bases and J lost 1; bases outside the gene matches: 2. CDR3 length: 15 residues. The CDR3, as DNA: TGTGCCAGCAGCTTACGGGGGGGAGGCACAGATACGCAGTATTTT. The encoded protein is CASSLRGGGTDTQYF.

This clonotype has more than one count but fewer than ten. V usage is TRBV12-3 or TRBV12-4 and J usage is TRBJ2-3; possibly TRBD2 for D (5 bases). CDR3 length equals 14 residues. Trimming stripped 3 bases from V and 2 bases from J, with 9 bases between. CDR3 region: CASSFGEYTDTQYF. In DNA, the CDR3 is TGTGCCAGCAGTTTCGGGGAATACACAGATACGCAGTATTTT.

This clonotype was seen a few times. The gene calls are TRBV24-1 and TRBJ2-1; tentatively, D is TRBD2 (5 bases). V lost 5 bases and J 1 base, leaving 11 bases between the germline ends. Per germline, CDR1 KGHDR and CDR2 SFDVKD. This CDR3 region has 15 residues. Here the CDR3 reads CATSGTTGSYNEQFF. In DNA, the CDR3 is TGTGCCACCAGTGGGACGACGGGATCCTACAATGAGCAGTTCTTC.

This sequence joins TRBV3-1 and TRBJ2-5; 7 bases are a match to TRBD1. V shed 5 bases, J shed 4 bases, and the junction held 10 bases outside the gene matches. This CDR3 contains 15 residues. Germline CDR1 and CDR2: LGHDT and YNNKEL (reference sequence). In DNA form, the CDR3 reads TGTGCCAGCAGCTTCAGAGGGGGCCGGCGAGAGACCCAGTACTTC. Its translation: CASSFRGGRRETQYF.

This clonotype was found many times. J is TRBJ1-2 and V is TRBV6-5, with D uncertain. The CDR3 extends over 13 amino acids. The V and J ends lost 2 bases and 0 bases respectively, with 4 bases between them. The V gene's germline CDR1 is MNHEY and CDR2 SVGAGI. In nucleotides, the CDR3 is TGTGCCAGCAGTTACAGGTCTAACTATGGCTACACCTTC. This encodes CASSYRSNYGYTF.

This clonotype was found a few times. The genes are TRBV11-2 and TRBJ2-5, with D perhaps matching TRBD1 or TRBD2 (5 bases each). V lost 4 bases and J lost 5, with 17 bases in between. The CDR3 has 15 amino acids. The germline V gene has CDR1 SGHAT and CDR2 FQNNGV. The CDR3 is CASSSLPGRGETQYF. The CDR3 DNA sequence: TGTGCCAGCAGCTCGCTACCGGGACGCGGTGAGACCCAGTACTTC.

This clonotype appeared a few times. The chain uses TRBV20-1 and TRBJ2-3; the match to TRBD2 covers 7 bases. This CDR3 is built from 11 residues. Germline CDR1 is DFQATT and CDR2 is SNEGSKA (reference sequence). The junction had 0 bases not matched to a gene; V was cut back by 6 bases and J by 3 bases. DNA of the CDR3: TGCAGTGCCGGGGGGACAGATACGCAGTATTTT. It yields the protein CSAGGTDTQYF.

The chain recombines TRBV6-2 or TRBV6-3 with TRBJ1-2; no firm D call. Germline loops: CDR1 MNHEY, CDR2 SVGEGT. CDR3 length equals 13 residues. The V and J ends lost 2 bases and 4 bases respectively, with 8 bases between them. In DNA form, the CDR3 reads TGTGCCAGCAGTTACGGGCAGGTCTATGGCTACACCTTC. Its protein is CASSYGQVYGYTF.

In its sample, this clonotype was seen many times. The chain employs TRBV10-3 and TRBJ2-3, with a possible D match to TRBD2 (6 bases). Germline lookup yields CDR1 ENHRY and CDR2 SYGVKD. Trimming stripped 0 bases from V and 6 bases from J, with 16 bases between. This CDR3 is 16 amino acids long. CDR3 loop: CAISESSVPGVDTQYF. Written as DNA, the CDR3 is TGTGCCATCAGTGAGTCTTCAGTCCCGGGGGTGGATACGCAGTATTTT.